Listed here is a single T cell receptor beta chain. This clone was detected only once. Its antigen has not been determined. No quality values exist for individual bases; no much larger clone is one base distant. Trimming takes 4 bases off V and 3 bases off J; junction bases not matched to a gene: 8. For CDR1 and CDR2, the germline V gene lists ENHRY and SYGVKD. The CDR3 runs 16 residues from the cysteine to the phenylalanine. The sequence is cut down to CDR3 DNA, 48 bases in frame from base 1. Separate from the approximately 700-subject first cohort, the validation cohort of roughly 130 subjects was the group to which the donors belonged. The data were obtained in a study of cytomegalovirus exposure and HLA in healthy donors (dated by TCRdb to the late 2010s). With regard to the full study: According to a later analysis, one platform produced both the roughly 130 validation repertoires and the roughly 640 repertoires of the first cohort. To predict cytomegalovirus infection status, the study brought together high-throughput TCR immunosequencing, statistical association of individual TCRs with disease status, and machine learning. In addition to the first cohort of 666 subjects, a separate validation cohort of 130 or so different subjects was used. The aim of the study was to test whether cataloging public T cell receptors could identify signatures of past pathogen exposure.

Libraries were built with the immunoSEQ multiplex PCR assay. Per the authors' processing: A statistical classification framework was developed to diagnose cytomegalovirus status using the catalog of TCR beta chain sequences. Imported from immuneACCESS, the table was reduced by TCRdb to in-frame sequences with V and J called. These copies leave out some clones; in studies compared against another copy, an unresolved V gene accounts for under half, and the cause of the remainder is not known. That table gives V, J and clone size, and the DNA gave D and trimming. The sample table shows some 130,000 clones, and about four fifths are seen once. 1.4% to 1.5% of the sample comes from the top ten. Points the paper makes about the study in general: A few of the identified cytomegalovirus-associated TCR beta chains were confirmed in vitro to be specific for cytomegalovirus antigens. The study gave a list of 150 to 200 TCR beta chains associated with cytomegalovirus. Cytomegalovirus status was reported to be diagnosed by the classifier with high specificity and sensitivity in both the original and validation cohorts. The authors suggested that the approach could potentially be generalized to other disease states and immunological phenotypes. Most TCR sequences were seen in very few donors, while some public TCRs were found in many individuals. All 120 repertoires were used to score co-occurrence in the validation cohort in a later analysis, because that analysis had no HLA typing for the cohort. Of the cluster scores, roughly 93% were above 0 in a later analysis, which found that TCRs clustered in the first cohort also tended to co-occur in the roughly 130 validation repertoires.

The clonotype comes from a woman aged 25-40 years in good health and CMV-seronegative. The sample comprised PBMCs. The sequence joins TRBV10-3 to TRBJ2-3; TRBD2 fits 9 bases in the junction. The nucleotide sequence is TGTGCCATCAGTGTTCAGAGCGGGGGGCCGACAGATACGCAGTATTTT. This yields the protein CAISVQSGGPTDTQYF.